Listed here is a single T cell receptor (beta chain). Its antigen is still unknown. No much larger clone is present one base from it, and per-base qualities are unavailable. Whole blood was collected in K2EDTA tubes by collaborating institutions according to the institutions' own protocols. For TCRbeta analysis, collaborator samples were shipped as frozen whole blood, as isolated PBMCs, or as DNA extracted from either sample type. The record originates from a study of blood T cell repertoires in COVID-19 (dated by TCRdb to 2019 to 2021). With regard to the full study: Collaborator samples came from the United States, Italy and Spain and covered acute and convalescent phases of COVID-19. The material from the prospective study consisted of cDNA or gDNA derived from T cells, B-cell-depleted T cells, or PBMCs. Deeply sampled blood TCRbeta repertoires from subjects exposed to, actively infected with, or recovered from COVID-19 were included in the dataset. The repertoires were made available in a free public database intended to serve as a resource for research on the immune response to SARS-CoV-2. The samples were drawn from two sources: the first 160 participants of the ongoing ImmuneRACE study, and 1,200 or so subjects contributed by 6 global collaborators. The sample metadata nearly always contained a de-identified subject ID, COVID-19 status, age in years and sex. Where available, HLA class I and class II types were taken from metadata supplied by the sample provider and were not determined by assay-based typing.

The immunoSEQ Assay, a bias-controlled multiplex PCR, was used to amplify TCRbeta CDR3 regions from genomic DNA. The authors processed their data as follows. Within the assay, amplification of reference gene primers was used to estimate how many nucleated cells each sample contained. To quantify the absolute abundance of each unique TCRbeta CDR3 rearrangement, sequence reads were collapsed and filtered. For each sample, productive Simpson clonality was calculated by taking the square root of Simpson's diversity index across productive rearrangements. Not all clones reach the TCRdb copy of this immuneACCESS table, which keeps in-frame sequences only. Checked studies attribute under half of the gap to unresolved V genes and leave the rest unexplained. The V and J calls and clone size were taken over from that table, and D and trimming were inferred from the DNA. Within this sample are roughly 30,000 clones, with over 70% of them counted one time only. Together, the top ten hold roughly 15% of the sample.

According to the germline V gene, CDR1 reads SGHVS and CDR2 reads FNYEAQ. V loses 3 bases of germline sequence and J loses 3 bases, and the interval between the two ends is 12 bases. Spanning cysteine to phenylalanine, the CDR3 consists of 15 amino acids. Left in the record is the CDR3 DNA by itself, 45 bases read in frame from the first base. Summary of the overall study and its limitations: The amount of clinical and demographic metadata varied by source and participant and was provided uncurated.

The sequencing sample was made of peripheral blood. This receptor chain uses TRBV7-6 and TRBJ2-1, and the D gene may be TRBD1, 5 bases matching. The receptor comes from a man aged 65-85 years with active COVID-19. The CDR3: CASSFTQGGYNEQFF. In nucleotide form, the sequence is TGTGCCAGCAGCTTTACCCAGGGCGGCTACAATGAGCAGTTCTTC.